Below are 5 T cell receptor beta chains sequenced from a single sample in a study of shared clonotypes between healthy human individuals. The data were produced by immunoSEQ multiplex PCR, yet TCRdb's version contains in-frame clones alone and is incomplete. The top ten hold under 0.45% of the sample, which has 2 million to 2.5 million clones, 90% to 95% seen once. Material: naive CD4+ T cells from PBMCs. Subset here: CD45RA+ positively selected. Source of these receptors: a man aged 18-30 years in good health. Some clones in this sample may be carry-over from other donors' samples.

The chain recombines TRBV7-8 with TRBJ1-4, with D possibly TRBD1 on 5 matching bases. Looked up from germline, CDR1 is SGHVS and CDR2 is FQNEAQ. The V gene lost 3 bases and the J gene lost 8 bases, with 13 bases spanning the gap. The CDR3 sequence is 14 residues long. The CDR3 DNA reads as TGTGCCAGCAGCTTGGGACGAATGAAGGAAAAACTGTTTTTT. Translation: CASSLGRMKEKLFF.

V usage is TRBV2 and J usage is TRBJ1-2; maybe TRBD1 (6 bases). Deletions cut 9 bases from V and 8 bases from J, with 13 bases between. Per the germline V gene, CDR1 is SNHLY and CDR2 is FYNNEI. CDR3 size: 11 residues. CDR3 in DNA: TGTGCCAGAGAACACAGGGTCGGCTACACCTTC. Translating gives CAREHRVGYTF.

The sample holds one count of this clone. V is TRBV6-6 and J is TRBJ2-3; D remains unclear. Per germline, CDR1 MNHNY and CDR2 SVGAGI (reference sequence). V lost 6 bases and J 4 bases, leaving 11 bases between the germline ends. The CDR3 runs 13 residues. This chain's CDR3 is CASSQIGSDTQYF. CDR3 nucleotides: TGTGCCAGCAGCCAGATAGGATCAGATACGCAGTATTTT.

Notes on this clone: At the DNA level, this CDR3 is encoded by other sequences in the same sample as well. The chain recombines TRBV19 with TRBJ2-1; 8 bases agree with TRBD2. Per germline, CDR1 LNHDA and CDR2 SQIVND (reference sequence). The CDR3 contains 15 residues. J was trimmed by 0 bases and V by 6 bases; bases with no gene match: 4. The CDR3 loop is CASRASGSSYNEQFF. In DNA, the CDR3 is TGTGCCAGTAGGGCAAGCGGGAGCTCCTACAATGAGCAGTTCTTC.

CDR3 in amino acids: CASSLLPTGDYGYTF. The CDR3 DNA reads as TGCGCCAGCAGCCTCCTACCGACAGGGGACTATGGCTACACCTTC. This chain joins TRBV4-1 and TRBJ1-2, with TRBD1 matching 8 bases. The CDR3 covers 15 residues. CDR1 and CDR2 from the germline V gene are MGHRA and YSYEKL. Germline trimming cut 4 bases from V and 3 bases from J; bases unmatched to any gene: 7.